These 16 T cell receptor beta chains were all obtained from the same sample, sequenced in a study of blood T cells in healthy people across ages. The use of a sample-barcoded 5' primer and a J-beta primer mix characterized a second PCR of roughly 6 to 11 cycles. TCRdb ran MiXCR on the 5' RACE reads and lists one entry per CDR3 protein. This table has fewer than 1,000,000 distinct CDR3 sequences, 35% to 50% appearing once. Sequenced input: blood. The receptor source for this set is a man older than 75 in good health.

The CDR3 coding sequence is TGTGCCAGCAGTGGGAACATTCAGTACTTC. It translates to CASSGNIQYF. The chain uses TRBV7-2 and TRBJ2-4; no clear D gene. The CDR3 covers 10 residues. The germline V gene has CDR1 SGHTA and CDR2 FQGNSA. Trimming cost V 6 bases and J 7 bases, with 4 bases left between them.

This clonotype was found a few times. J is TRBJ2-7 and V is TRBV27; 7 nucleotides agree with TRBD1. CDR1 and CDR2 (germline): MNHEY, SMNVEV (reference sequence). The CDR3 is made up of 15 amino acids. V shed 5 bases, J shed 0 bases, and the junction held 7 bases outside the gene matches. Here the CDR3 DNA reads TGTGCCAGCAGTAGGGACAGCTGGTCCTCCTACGAGCAGTACTTC. Translated, it gives CASSRDSWSSYEQYF.

This clonotype was recorded at least ten times. The chain employs TRBV28 and TRBJ2-7, with 8 bases identical to TRBD2. V shed 7 bases, J shed 3 bases, and the junction held 8 bases outside the gene matches. Germline CDR1 reads MDHEN; CDR2 reads SYDVKM. CDR3 length: 14 residues. CDR3 loop: CASTLLAGSYEQYF. DNA of the CDR3: TGTGCCAGCACGCTATTAGCGGGGAGCTACGAGCAGTACTTC.

This sequence joins TRBV5-1 and TRBJ2-1, with 7 bases aligning to TRBD1. The V segment lost 7 bases and the J segment 7 bases; nucleotides outside the gene matches: 14. Germline V lookup: CDR1 SGHRS, CDR2 YFSETQ. This CDR3 has 15 amino acids. The CDR3 here is CASDPTGPPGNEQFF. In nucleotides, the CDR3 is TGCGCCAGCGATCCGACAGGGCCACCGGGGAATGAGCAGTTCTTC. The full variable domain, completed using reference TRBV5-1 and TRBJ2-1, is KAGVTQTPRYLIKTRGQQVTLSCSPISGHRSVSWYQQTPGQGLQFLFEYFSETQRNKGNFPGRFSGRQFSNSRSEMNVSTLELGDSALYLCASDPTGPPGNEQFFGPGTRLTVL.

This clonotype was observed once. The chain combines TRBV7-2 with TRBJ2-1; D possibly corresponds to TRBD2 (5 bases). CDR3 length equals 14 residues. V gave up 5 bases and J gave up 0 bases, with 8 bases separating them. The germline V gene has CDR1 SGHTA and CDR2 FQGNSA. Here the CDR3 reads CASSRTFSYNEQFF. Written as DNA, the CDR3 is TGTGCCAGCAGCAGGACTTTCTCCTACAATGAGCAGTTCTTC.

The gene calls are TRBV29-1 and TRBJ1-2; TRBD1 agrees at 7 bases. The CDR3 sequence is 15 residues long. Germline V gene sequence: CDR1 SQVTM, CDR2 ANQGSEA. The ends lost 4 bases at V and 0 bases at J; junction bases unmatched: 8. The CDR3: CSVGRGHGANYGYTF. The CDR3 DNA sequence: TGCAGCGTTGGAAGGGGGCATGGAGCTAACTATGGCTACACCTTC.

This clonotype was seen only once. The gene calls are TRBV27 and TRBJ1-2; weak D call: TRBD1 (5 bases). The germline gives CDR1 MNHEY, CDR2 SMNVEV (reference sequence). Trimming removed 5 bases from V and 4 bases from J, with 14 bases in between. The CDR3 is made up of 14 amino acids. CDR3 DNA sequence: TGTGCCAGCAGTGCCGGGACGGATGTCTATGGCTACACCTTC. Residues: CASSAGTDVYGYTF.

The V call is TRBV12-3 or TRBV12-4, the J call TRBJ2-1; 7 bases map to TRBD2. The ends lost 3 bases at V and 2 bases at J; junction bases unmatched: 4. The CDR3 consists of 15 residues. CDR3 in DNA: TGTGCCAGCAGTTTCGTAGCGGGTGCCTACAATGAGCAGTTCTTC. Residues: CASSFVAGAYNEQFF.

V usage is TRBV20-1 and J usage is TRBJ2-1, with D tentatively TRBD1 (6 bases). The CDR3 runs to 13 residues. The V and J ends lost 2 bases and 7 bases respectively, with 12 bases between them. Per the germline V gene, CDR1 is DFQATT and CDR2 is SNEGSKA (reference sequence). CDR3 nucleotides: TGCAGTGCTAGAAGACAGGTGAGGAATGAGCAGTTCTTC. It is translated as CSARRQVRNEQFF.

This clonotype came up a few times. This chain links TRBV12-3 or TRBV12-4 with TRBJ2-3; 8 nucleotides line up with TRBD2. Losses at the gene ends were 6 bases for V and 3 bases for J; bases not matched to a gene: 8. There are 15 residues in the CDR3. This chain's CDR3 is CASRNSGSWTDTQYF. The DNA of the CDR3 is TGTGCCAGCAGAAACAGCGGGAGTTGGACAGATACGCAGTATTTT.

This chain connects TRBV10-3 to TRBJ2-7, with TRBD1 identical over 10 bases. The V and J ends lost 5 bases and 0 bases, in that order; junction bases with no gene match: 7. The CDR3 covers 16 residues. CDR1 ENHRY and CDR2 SYGVKD come from the germline V gene. CDR3 bases: TGTGCCATCAGTAAAACCGGGACAGGGGACTCCTACGAGCAGTACTTC. It encodes CAISKTGTGDSYEQYF.

This clonotype has just a few counts. The chain uses TRBV15 and TRBJ1-1; 7 positions agree with TRBD1. The trim removed 5 bases at V and 0 bases at J, leaving 9 bases unmatched. Germline CDR1 LNHNV, CDR2 YYDKDF (reference sequence). The CDR3 consists of 16 residues. CDR3 residues: CATSSPGDRLNTEAFF. In DNA, the CDR3 is TGTGCCACCAGCTCCCCCGGGGACAGATTGAACACTGAAGCTTTCTTT.

The chain joins TRBV19 to TRBJ2-2, with D perhaps TRBD1 or TRBD2 (5 bases each). Germline V gene lookup returns CDR1 LNHDA and CDR2 SQIVND (reference sequence). The CDR3 sequence is 15 residues long. V shed 8 bases and J shed 4 bases, with 17 bases lying between them. CDR3 nucleotide sequence: TGTGCCAGTGCCTCCGGGGCCCTTACCACCGGGGAGCTGTTTTTT. This encodes CASASGALTTGELFF.

There are a few counts of this clonotype. The chain recombines TRBV5-1 with TRBJ2-3; the D gene is possibly TRBD2 (6 bases). V gave up 1 base and J gave up 6 bases, with 15 bases separating them. Germline V gene data show CDR1 as SGHRS and CDR2 as YFSETQ. CDR3 length equals 15 residues. The CDR3 coding sequence is TGCGCCAGCAGCTTGTGGCGGGATGGGTCCGATACGCAGTATTTT. Protein: CASSLWRDGSDTQYF.

The sample holds many counts of this clonotype. This rearrangement joins TRBV3-1 to TRBJ2-7; the D gene is possibly TRBD2 (6 bases). The CDR3 is made up of 11 amino acids. CDR1 is LGHDT and CDR2 is YNNKEL in the germline V gene (reference sequence). V was clipped by 1 base and J by 10 bases, with 8 bases between them. The CDR3 is CASSQGRGQYF. The CDR3 DNA sequence: TGTGCCAGCAGCCAAGGGCGGGGCCAGTACTTC.

V gene TRBV11-1 combines with J gene TRBJ2-7; D unclear. Trimming cost V 5 bases and J 2 bases, with 13 bases left between them. The CDR3 contains 14 residues. Germline loops: CDR1 SGHAT, CDR2 FQDESV (reference sequence). In nucleotides, the CDR3 is TGTGCCAGCAGCCGTAAACAGAAACCCTACGAGCAGTACTTC. Translated, it gives CASSRKQKPYEQYF.